Each of the 5 T cell receptor beta chains below was sequenced from the same sample in a study of T cells expressing NK-cell markers. Each CDR3 protein gets one entry in TCRdb, which reprocessed the 5' RACE reads and gives no DNA. The table counts some 150,000 distinct CDR3 sequences; roughly 12% lies in the top ten. Sequencing used blood T cells: a sorted CD56 or NKG2C T cell subset, CD4+ or CD8+ T cells, or bulk PBMC T cells (not recorded which). Receptors were obtained from a man aged 18 to 29 in good health.

The V gene is TRBV12-3 or TRBV12-4, the J gene TRBJ2-1; TCRdb returns TRBD2, unconfirmable since there is no DNA. The CDR3 runs to 14 residues. The CDR3 sequence is CASSLDGLANEQFF.

The chain joins TRBV7-7 to TRBJ2-1. This CDR3 has 16 residues. Germline lookup yields CDR1 SSHAT and CDR2 FNYEAQ (reference sequence). The chain's CDR3 is CASSRGDSRPHNEQFF. The variable domain in full, completed from reference TRBV7-7 and TRBJ2-1, reads GAGVSQSPRYKVTKRGQDVTLRCDPISSHATLYWYQQALGQGPEFLTYFNYEAQPDKSGLPSDRFSAERPEGSISTLTIQRTEQRDSAMYRCASSRGDSRPHNEQFFGPGTRLTVL.

The chain links TRBV14 to TRBJ2-3; TCRdb returns TRBD1, unconfirmable since there is no DNA. The CDR3 covers 14 residues. Germline V lookup: CDR1 SGHDN, CDR2 FVKESK. This CDR3 reads CASSPSPGGDTQYF. Supplemented by reference TRBV14 and TRBJ2-3, the full variable domain reads EAGVTQFPSHSVIEKGQTVTLRCDPISGHDNLYWYRRVMGKEIKFLLHFVKESKQDESGMPNNRFLAERTGGTYSTLKVQPAELEDSGVYFCASSPSPGGDTQYFGPGTRLTVL.

The V call is TRBV12-3 or TRBV12-4, the J call TRBJ2-7; the D gene TCRdb calls, TRBD1, cannot be checked with no DNA. CDR3 length: 14 amino acids. The CDR3 reads CASSGQGAVYEQYF.

V is TRBV27 and J is TRBJ2-7; no DNA is available, so the TRBD2 call from TCRdb remains unchecked. Germline values: CDR1 MNHEY, CDR2 SMNVEV (reference sequence). The CDR3 consists of 15 residues. CDR3 amino acids: CASSLNSGVSYEQYF.